The subject of this entry is one T cell receptor (beta chain). These data originate in a study of OX40 agonist ivuxolimab in advanced cancers. J was trimmed by 2 bases and V by 5 bases; bases with no gene match: 7. There are 16 residues in the CDR3. Looked up from germline, CDR1 is SGHTA and CDR2 is FQGNSA. The table came from immunoSEQ multiplex PCR; TCRdb's copy has only in-frame clones and leaves some out. The data show approximately 68,000 clones, approximately 84% seen once. The sequenced sample was CD4+ or CD8+ T cells sorted from blood, obtained in a trial of the OX40 agonist ivuxolimab. The clonotype comes from an adult with an advanced solid tumor such as melanoma, head and neck, liver or kidney cancer. The rearrangement joins TRBV7-2 to TRBJ2-1, with 9 bases lining up with TRBD1. The chain's CDR3 is CASSPLGTGTYNEQFF. In DNA, the CDR3 is TGTGCCAGCAGCCCCCTAGGGACAGGGACCTACAATGAGCAGTTCTTC.